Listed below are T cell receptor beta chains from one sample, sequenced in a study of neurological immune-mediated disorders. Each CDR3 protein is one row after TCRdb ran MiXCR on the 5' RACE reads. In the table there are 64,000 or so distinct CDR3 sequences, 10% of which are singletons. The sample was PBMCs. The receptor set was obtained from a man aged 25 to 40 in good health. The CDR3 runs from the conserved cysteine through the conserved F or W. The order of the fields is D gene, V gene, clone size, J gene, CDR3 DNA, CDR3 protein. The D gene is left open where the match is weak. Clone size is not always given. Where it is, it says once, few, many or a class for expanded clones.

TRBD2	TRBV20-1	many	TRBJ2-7	TGCAGTGCTAGAGAGACTAGCGGACCTTCCTACGAGCAGTACTTC	CSARETSGPSYEQYF
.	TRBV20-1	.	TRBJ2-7	TGCAGTGCTAGGGGGGACTCCACGAACGAGCAGTACTTC	CSARGDSTNEQYF
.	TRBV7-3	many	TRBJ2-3	TGTGCCAGCAGCTTACTCGCCTCAGATACGCAGTATTTT	CASSLLASDTQYF
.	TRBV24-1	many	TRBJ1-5	TGTGCCACCAGTGATTCCGGACCTGTGGGCAATCAGCCCCAGCATTTT	CATSDSGPVGNQPQHF
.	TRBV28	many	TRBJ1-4	TGTGCCAGCACCACACAGATCACTAATGAAAAACTGTTTTTT	CASTTQITNEKLFF
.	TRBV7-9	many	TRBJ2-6	TGTGCCAGCAGCCCCAGGGCTGGGGCCAACGTCCTGACTTTC	CASSPRAGANVLTF
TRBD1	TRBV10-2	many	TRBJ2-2	TGCGCCAGCAGTGACATACAGGGGAACGAGGAGCTGTTTTTT	CASSDIQGNEELFF
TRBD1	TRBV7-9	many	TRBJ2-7	TGTGCCAGCAGCTTAGACCGACAGGGGGCTTACGAGCAGTACTTC	CASSLDRQGAYEQYF
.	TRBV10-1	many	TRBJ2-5	TGCGCCAGCGCAGGGGAAGAGACCCAGTACTTC	CASAGEETQYF
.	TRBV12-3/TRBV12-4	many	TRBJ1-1	TGTGCCAGCAGCCCCAAGGGGGGGGTGAACACTGAAGCTTTCTTT	CASSPKGGVNTEAFF
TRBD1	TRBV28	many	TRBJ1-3	TGTGCCAGCAGTGTCCAGGGGGACACCATATATTTT	CASSVQGDTIYF
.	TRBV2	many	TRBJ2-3	TGTGCCAGCAGTCGTCCAGATACGCAGTATTTT	CASSRPDTQYF
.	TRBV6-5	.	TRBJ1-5	TGTGCCAGCAGCAGGGCCCCAAAGTTAAGCAATCAGCCCCAGCATTTT	CASSRAPKLSNQPQHF
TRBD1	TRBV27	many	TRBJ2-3	TGTGCCACCATTTCGGACAGGACAGATACGCAGTATTTT	CATISDRTDTQYF
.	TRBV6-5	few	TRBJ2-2	TGTGCCAGCAGTTACTCCCCCCAGCGGTCGAACACCGGGGAGCTGTTTTTT	CASSYSPQRSNTGELFF
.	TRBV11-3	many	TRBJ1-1	TGTGCCAGCAGCTTAGCGCACGGAGCTGAAGCTTTCTTT	CASSLAHGAEAFF
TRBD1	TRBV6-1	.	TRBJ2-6	TGTGCCAGCAAGACAGGGCCAATCTCTGGGGCCAACGTCCTGACTTTC	CASKTGPISGANVLTF
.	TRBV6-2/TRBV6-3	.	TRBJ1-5	TGTGCCAGCAGGGGTAGCAATCAGCCCCAGCATTTT	CASRGSNQPQHF
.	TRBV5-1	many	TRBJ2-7	TGCGCCAGCAGCCTCGATAGGGCACCAAGCTCCTACGAGCAGTACTTC	CASSLDRAPSSYEQYF
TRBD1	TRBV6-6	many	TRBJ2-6	TGTGCCAGCAGTGGCGGACAGGGGAGCTCTGGGGCCAACGTCCTGACTTTC	CASSGGQGSSGANVLTF
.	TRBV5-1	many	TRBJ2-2	TGCGCCAGCAGCTTGTCGAGCCTATTAAACACCGGGGAGCTGTTTTTT	CASSLSSLLNTGELFF
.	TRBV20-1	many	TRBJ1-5	TGCAGTGCTAGAGATCCCGGGAGGGTTCAGGCTCCCCAGCATTTT	CSARDPGRVQAPQHF
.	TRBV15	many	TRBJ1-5	TGTGCCACCAGCAGAACAGGCAATCAGCCCCAGCATTTT	CATSRTGNQPQHF
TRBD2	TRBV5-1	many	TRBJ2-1	TGCGCCAGCAGCTTGATGACTAGCGAATACAATGAGCAGTTCTTC	CASSLMTSEYNEQFF
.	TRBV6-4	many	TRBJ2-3	TGTGCCAGCAGCGGAGGGCCCGGCACAGATACGCAGTATTTT	CASSGGPGTDTQYF
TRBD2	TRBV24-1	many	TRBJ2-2	TGTGCCACCAGTGATTCAGGACTAGCGGGAGGAACCGGGGAGCTGTTTTTT	CATSDSGLAGGTGELFF
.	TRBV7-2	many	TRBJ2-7	TGTGCCAGCAGCTCCCGGCGGGGACTCTCATACGAGCAGTACTTC	CASSSRRGLSYEQYF
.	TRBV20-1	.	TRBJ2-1	.	CSASSSGVGYNEQFF
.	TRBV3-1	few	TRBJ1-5	TGTGCCAGCAGCCAAGAAGGCAGGGACCAGCCCCAGCATTTT	CASSQEGRDQPQHF
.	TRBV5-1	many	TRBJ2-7	TGCGCCAGCAGCCCGACCCCCGGCGAGAACTACGAGCAGTACTTC	CASSPTPGENYEQYF
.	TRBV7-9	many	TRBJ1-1	TGTGCCAGCAGCTTACCCGCTGAGAGTACTGAAGCTTTCTTT	CASSLPAESTEAFF
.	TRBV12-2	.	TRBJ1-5	TGTGCAAGTCGCTTAGGGGACAGGGTTTTGAGCAATCAGCCCCAGCATTTT	CASRLGDRVLSNQPQHF
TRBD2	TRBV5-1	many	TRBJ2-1	TGCGCCAGCAGCGAATTAACGGGAGGCGGGAAGGAGCAGTTCTTC	CASSELTGGGKEQFF
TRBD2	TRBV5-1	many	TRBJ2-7	TGCGCCAGCAGCCCCGACTCGGGACTAGCGAACGAGCAGTACTTC	CASSPDSGLANEQYF
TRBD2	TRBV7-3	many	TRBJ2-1	TGTGCCAGCAGCTTAAGGGTACTAGCGGGAAGTGTGCACAATGAGCAGTTCTTC	CASSLRVLAGSVHNEQFF
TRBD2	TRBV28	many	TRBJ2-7	TGTGCCAGCAGTTTGCTCGGACTAGTTAGTTACGAGCAGTACTTC	CASSLLGLVSYEQYF
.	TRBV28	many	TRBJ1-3	TGTGCCAGCAGCCTTTCCCGGGGCACCATATATTTT	CASSLSRGTIYF
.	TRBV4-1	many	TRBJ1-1	TGCGCCAGCAGCCATACGGGGATTTCTGAAGCTTTCTTT	CASSHTGISEAFF
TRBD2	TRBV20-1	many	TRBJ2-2	TGCAGTGCTAGCCCCCAGCGGGAACGCACCGGGGAGCTGTTTTTT	CSASPQRERTGELFF
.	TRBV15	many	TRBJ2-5	TGTGCCACCAGCAGGAATTCAGGGGTCCGGGAGACCCAGTACTTC	CATSRNSGVRETQYF
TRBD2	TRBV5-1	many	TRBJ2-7	TGCGCCAGCAGCTTGGCACTAGCGGGAGAAAGTTGGTACGAGCAGTACTTC	CASSLALAGESWYEQYF
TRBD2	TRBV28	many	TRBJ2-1	TGTGCCAGCAGTTTACTAGCGGGATCGTCCTACAATGAGCAGTTCTTC	CASSLLAGSSYNEQFF
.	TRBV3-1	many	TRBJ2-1	TGTGCCAGCAGCCAAGATCCCCGCGGGGGCCTATGGAATGAGCAGTTCTTC	CASSQDPRGGLWNEQFF
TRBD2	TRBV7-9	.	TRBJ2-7	TGTGCCAGCAGCTTGAGCGGGACCGCCTCCTACGAGCAGTACTTC	CASSLSGTASYEQYF
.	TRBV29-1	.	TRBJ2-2	TGCAGCGTAGCAATGGGGGGCGGAATCACCGGGGAGCTGTTTTTT	CSVAMGGGITGELFF
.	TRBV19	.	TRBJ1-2	TGTGCCAGTAGTCGGTCAGGGGTCAACAACTATGGCTACACCTTC	CASSRSGVNNYGYTF
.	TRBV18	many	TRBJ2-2	TGTGCCAGCTCACGATCCCCGGTAGCCCTCTCGAACACCGGGGAGCTGTTTTTT	CASSRSPVALSNTGELFF
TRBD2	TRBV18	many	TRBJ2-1	TGTGCCAGCTCACCACGGGCTAGCGGGGTCTACAATGAGCAGTTCTTC	CASSPRASGVYNEQFF
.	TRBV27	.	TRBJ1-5	TGTGCCAGCGGCCCCCAGGGCCGTAGCAATCAGCCCCAGCATTTT	CASGPQGRSNQPQHF
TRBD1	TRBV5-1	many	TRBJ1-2	TGCGCCAGCAGCTTGGTGGCAGGGGGAGTGTATGGCTACACCTTC	CASSLVAGGVYGYTF
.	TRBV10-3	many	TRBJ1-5	TGTGCCATCAGTGAGTCTGGGGGCGGCAATCAGCCCCAGCATTTT	CAISESGGGNQPQHF
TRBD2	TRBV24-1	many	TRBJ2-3	TGTGCCACCAGTGATTTTCCCCGGACTAGCGGGAGCACTAGCACAGATACGCAGTATTTT	CATSDFPRTSGSTSTDTQYF
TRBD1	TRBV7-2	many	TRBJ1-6	TGTGCCAGCAGCTTAGACCCCCGGGACAGGGCTAGAGGCAATTCACCCCTCCACTTT	CASSLDPRDRARGNSPLHF
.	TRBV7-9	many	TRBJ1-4	TGTGCCAGCCGGCGGGGGGGAAGCGATGAAAAACTGTTTTTT	CASRRGGSDEKLFF